These T cell receptor beta chains were read from a single sample in a study of blood T cell repertoires in COVID-19. Measured with immunoSEQ multiplex PCR; TCRdb has only the in-frame clones, and not every one. The table records approximately 270,000 clones, 70% to 90% of them present only once. The specimen sequenced was peripheral blood. These receptors were taken from a man at least 80 years old with acute or convalescent COVID-19. CDR3s include the opening cysteine and the closing phenylalanine or tryptophan. Each record gives: D gene, clone size, J gene, V gene, CDR3 DNA, CDR3 protein. D genes are given only for firm matches. The listing skips clone size in some rows; elsewhere it reads once, few, many or a size class.

TRBD1 - TRBJ1-1 TRBV10-2 TGCGCCAGCAGTAATGAGGGGACAGTAAACACTGAAGCTTTCTTT CASSNEGTVNTEAFF
TRBD1 - TRBJ1-1 TRBV5-1 TGCGCCAGCAGCTTAGACGGGACAGGAGTCATGAACACTGAAGCTTTCTTT CASSLDGTGVMNTEAFF
TRBD2 few TRBJ2-1 TRBV7-2 TGTGCCAGCAGCCCTAGCGGGGGCTTCGATGAGCAGTTCTTC CASSPSGGFDEQFF
- - TRBJ1-6 TRBV5-1 TGCGCCAGCCGCCCGAGGGGGAGTGGTACTTCACCCCTCCACTTT CASRPRGSGTSPLHF
TRBD2 - TRBJ2-2 TRBV11-2 TGTGCCAGCAGCACTAGCGGGAGGTCCACCGGGGAGCTGTTTTTT CASSTSGRSTGELFF
- - TRBJ2-2 TRBV7-2 TGTGCCAGCAGCTTGTCCAGTACCAACACCGGGGAGCTGTTTTTT CASSLSSTNTGELFF
TRBD2 - TRBJ2-1 TRBV11-1 TGTGCCAGCAGCCCGGGACTAGCGGGAGTGGGGCATGAGCAGTTCTTC CASSPGLAGVGHEQFF
- - TRBJ2-1 TRBV19 TGTGCCACTTATTCCGGGACAAATGAGCAGTTCTTC CATYSGTNEQFF
- - TRBJ1-1 TRBV14 TGTGCCAGCAGCCAAGCAAGAGGGACTGAAGCTTTCTTT CASSQARGTEAFF
TRBD2 - TRBJ2-1 TRBV10-3 TGTGCCATCAGTGAAGGGAGGGGTGAGCAGTTCTTC CAISEGRGEQFF
TRBD1 - TRBJ2-1 TRBV18 TGTGCCAGCTCGTCCCGGACAGGTGACGCCTACAATGAGCAGTTCTTC CASSSRTGDAYNEQFF
TRBD2 - TRBJ2-7 TRBV7-2 TGTGCCAGCGCAGCCGGCGGGAGAAGCTCCTACGAGCAGTACTTC CASAAGGRSSYEQYF
- - TRBJ1-1 TRBV11-1 TGTGCCAGCCTTGTGGGTAAGGGGACTGAAGCTTTCTTT CASLVGKGTEAFF
TRBD1 - TRBJ2-7 TRBV6-5 TGTGCCAGCAGAAACGACAGGGGGCCCTACGAGCAGTACTTC CASRNDRGPYEQYF
TRBD1 - TRBJ2-2 TRBV27 TGTGCCAGCAGGGACAGGGTCCTATCGAACACCGGGGAGCTGTTTTTT CASRDRVLSNTGELFF
- - TRBJ1-1 TRBV6-2/TRBV6-3 TGTGCCAGCAGCGGTGCCGGGACTGTGAACACTGAAGCTTTCTTT CASSGAGTVNTEAFF
- - TRBJ1-1 TRBV6-5 TGTGCCAGCAGTTACGCGCGGGGTGATGCCACTGAAGCTTTCTTT CASSYARGDATEAFF
- - TRBJ1-1 TRBV10-3 TGTGCCATCAGTACAGTGAACACTGAAGCTTTCTTT CAISTVNTEAFF
TRBD2 - TRBJ2-3 TRBV6-6 TGTGCCAGCAGTTACGCTGCGGGGGGGGACACAGATACGCAGTATTTT CASSYAAGGDTDTQYF